Described below is a single T cell receptor (beta chain) sequence and its context. What it binds is unknown. This specimen belongs to a study of naive and memory T cell subsets. Whole-study results and caveats: A clonotype means one alpha or beta sequence, not an alpha/beta pair. Over 85% of naive TCR sequences appeared only once, unlike memory subsets.

This CDR3 is built from 16 residues. J lost 9 bases, V lost 6 bases, and 20 bases had no gene match. Germline lookup yields CDR1 SNHLY and CDR2 FYNNEI. The beta constant-region primer was an equimolar mix of two oligonucleotides covering TRBC1 and TRBC2. The cDNA 3' end received a ligated single-stranded oligonucleotide carrying the SP2 primer and a 12-nucleotide UMI. Ligated cDNA was amplified by four rounds of PCR with nested alpha and beta constant-region primers and SP2. A single record per CDR3 protein comes from TCRdb applying MiXCR to the UMI-ligation and nested PCR reads. The repertoire holds roughly 140,000 distinct CDR3 sequences, with 15% to 20% as singletons.

The V and J genes are TRBV2 and TRBJ2-7; 7 nucleotides line up with TRBD1. Sequencing was performed on naive CD4+ T cells from blood. This clonotype originated in a human donor in good health. For the CDR3, the DNA is TGTGCCAGCAGAGCCGGGACAGACGGCGGCCTTACGGGGCAGTACTTC. Protein: CASRAGTDGGLTGQYF.